What follows are 23 T cell receptor beta chains derived from one specimen sequenced in a study of T cells in Graves' hyperthyroidism and ophthalmopathy. The CDR3 regions of TCR beta were amplified from RNA transcripts. An initial round of RT-PCR targeting the TCR CDR3 relied on the HTBI primer set. From the multiplex PCR reads, TCRdb called clonotypes with MiXCR, one entry per CDR3 protein. The sample consists of some 500,000 distinct CDR3 sequences, roughly 24% of them appearing once. Sequenced sample: blood. Receptors originate from a woman aged 25 to 45 with Graves' ophthalmopathy.

This clonotype was observed many times. The chain has TRBV28 and TRBJ2-5; 8 bases match TRBD2. CDR3 length equals 15 residues. From germline, CDR1 is MDHEN and CDR2 SYDVKM. V trimming: 7 bases; J trimming: 5 bases; junction bases outside the gene matches: 12. The CDR3 here is CASIPPAGARETQYF. The CDR3 bases are TGTGCCAGCATTCCCCCAGCGGGGGCCCGGGAGACCCAGTACTTC.

This clonotype appeared many times. The V gene is TRBV3-1, the J gene TRBJ1-1; D gene unclear. CDR1 is LGHDT, CDR2 YNNKEL, per germline (reference sequence). The CDR3 loop spans 14 amino acids. With 0 bases removed from V and 5 bases from J, the gap between germline ends came to 10 bases. CDR3 nucleotides: TGTGCCAGCAGCCAAGATCTTGAGGCTACTGAAGCTTTCTTT. Translated: CASSQDLEATEAFF.

This clonotype has more than one count but fewer than ten. The J gene is TRBJ1-1, the V gene TRBV9, with D unclear. Germline CDR1 SGDLS, CDR2 YYNGEE. Trimming took off 3 bases at V and 6 bases at J, with 12 bases between the two ends. CDR3 length equals 13 residues. CDR3 sequence: CASSATTVAEAFF. The CDR3 DNA sequence: TGTGCCAGCAGCGCGACGACGGTGGCTGAAGCTTTCTTT.

The V gene is TRBV6-5, the J gene TRBJ2-5; 9 positions agree with TRBD1. Per germline, CDR1 MNHEY and CDR2 SVGAGI. This CDR3 has 16 amino acids. V lost 0 bases, J lost 2 bases, and 4 bases stayed unmatched. For the CDR3, the DNA is TGTGCCAGCAGTTACTCGAAAGGGACAGGGCAAGAGACCCAGTACTTC. It encodes CASSYSKGTGQETQYF.

The rearrangement links TRBV10-3 to TRBJ2-5, with D uncertain. Germline V gives CDR1 ENHRY, CDR2 SYGVKD. Trimming left V 2 bases short and J 1 base short, with 8 bases between. The CDR3 is 14 residues long. This chain's CDR3 is CAISEPGSQETQYF. Here the CDR3 DNA reads TGTGCCATCAGTGAGCCGGGCAGCCAAGAGACCCAGTACTTC.

This clonotype was observed many times. This chain links TRBV11-2 with TRBJ2-7, with D perhaps matching TRBD2 (6 bases). CDR3 length: 14 residues. V lost 6 bases and J 5 bases, leaving 17 bases between the germline ends. Per germline, CDR1 SGHAT and CDR2 FQNNGV. CDR3 nucleotides: TGTGCCAGCAGGGGGGGTGCGGGGCTCCACGAGCAGTACTTC. Translated: CASRGGAGLHEQYF.

This clonotype occurred many times. The chain couples TRBV2 to TRBJ2-7; TRBD2 aligns across 9 bases. This CDR3 region has 15 residues. Unmatched junction bases numbered 8, after V lost 4 bases and J lost 4 bases. Per the germline V gene, CDR1 is SNHLY and CDR2 is FYNNEI. The CDR3 spells CASSVSSGVLYEQYF. Written as DNA, the CDR3 is TGTGCCAGCAGTGTATCTAGCGGGGTTCTTTACGAGCAGTACTTC. Looking up the rest from reference TRBV2 and TRBJ2-7 gives the full variable domain: EPEVTQTPSHQVTQMGQEVILRCVPISNHLYFYWYRQILGQKVEFLVSFYNNEISEKSEIFDDQFSVERPDGSNFTLKIRSTKLEDSAMYFCASSVSSGVLYEQYFGPGTRLTVT.

In this sample, this clonotype turned up many times. This CDR3 reads CASSVRDRGDSPLHF. The CDR3 bases are TGTGCCAGCAGTGTTCGGGACAGAGGAGACTCACCCCTCCACTTT. The chain combines TRBV2 with TRBJ1-6, with TRBD1 matching over 7 bases. The CDR3 loop spans 15 amino acids. Germline lookup yields CDR1 SNHLY and CDR2 FYNNEI. Trimming removed 4 bases from V and 10 bases from J; junction bases left unmatched: 10.

The CDR3 loop reads CASSDSLPYEQYF. The DNA for the CDR3 is TGTGCCAGCAGTGATTCACTACCCTACGAGCAGTACTTC. The chain has TRBV6-4 and TRBJ2-7; no reliable D call. V lost 3 bases and J lost 2, with 8 bases in between. Germline V CDR1 and CDR2: MRHNA, SNTAGT. The CDR3 consists of 13 residues.

This clonotype was counted at least ten times. The chain has TRBV12-3 or TRBV12-4 and TRBJ2-7; TRBD1 matches 9 bases. The CDR3 has 13 amino acids. The V segment lost 5 bases and the J segment 3 bases; nucleotides outside the gene matches: 2. The CDR3 spells CASSTGQGYEQYF. The CDR3 region has the DNA TGTGCCAGCAGTACGGGACAGGGCTACGAGCAGTACTTC.

This clonotype was seen repeatedly, ten times or more. The CDR3 region is CAWSVWTGTEAFF. The DNA of the CDR3 is TGTGCCTGGAGTGTCTGGACGGGAACTGAAGCTTTCTTT. The chain recombines TRBV30 with TRBJ1-1; D is ambiguous. V lost 0 bases, J lost 5 bases, and 10 bases lay in between. Per the germline V gene, CDR1 is GTSNPN and CDR2 is SVGIG (reference sequence). The length of the CDR3 is 13 residues.

This clonotype was seen ten or more times. The rearrangement joins TRBV5-1 to TRBJ2-7, with D possibly matching TRBD1 (6 bases). This CDR3 is 14 amino acids long. Germline assignment: CDR1 SGHRS and CDR2 YFSETQ. V lost 0 bases and J lost 5, with 12 bases in between. The CDR3 nucleotides read TGCGCCAGCAGCTTGGCTGGGACAATCAACGAGCAGTACTTC. It encodes CASSLAGTINEQYF.

V usage is TRBV6-5 and J usage is TRBJ2-5, with TRBD2 as a possible D gene (6 bases). Germline V gene data show CDR1 as MNHEY and CDR2 as SVGAGI. Trimming removed 5 bases from V and 0 bases from J, with 10 bases in between. This CDR3 is 14 amino acids long. CDR3 region: CASSHLAYQETQYF. The CDR3 coding sequence is TGTGCCAGCAGTCACCTAGCGTACCAAGAGACCCAGTACTTC.

This clonotype was counted between two and nine times. Given a much more abundant clone one base away, this may be a read error. V and J are TRBV30 and TRBJ1-2; D call uncertain. Trimming shortened V by 2 bases and J by 7 bases, and 8 bases separated the two germline ends. This CDR3 is built from 11 residues. Germline V gene sequence: CDR1 GTSNPN, CDR2 SVGIG (reference sequence). The CDR3 region is CAWSRVGGYTF. CDR3 sequence (DNA): TGTGCCTGGAGTAGGGTTGGTGGCTACACCTTC.

This clonotype was seen many times. V gene TRBV7-9 combines with J gene TRBJ1-1; TRBD1 matches at 10 bases. The V segment lost 2 bases and the J segment 8 bases; nucleotides outside the gene matches: 2. The CDR3 runs 13 residues. The germline V gene has CDR1 SEHNR and CDR2 FQNEAQ (reference sequence). The CDR3 spells CASSLLTGGEAFF. CDR3 DNA sequence: TGTGCCAGCAGCTTATTGACAGGGGGCGAAGCTTTCTTT.

This clonotype was detected a few times. The V call is TRBV12-3 or TRBV12-4, the J call TRBJ2-3; D is possibly TRBD2 (7 bases). The CDR3 extends over 17 amino acids. The V end was cut by 7 bases, the J end by 2 bases, with 22 bases between. The CDR3 is CASNNLWGGGYTDTQYF. In nucleotides, the CDR3 is TGTGCCAGCAATAATCTTTGGGGGGGCGGGTACACAGATACGCAGTATTTT.

In this sample, this clonotype turned up many times. The gene calls are TRBV6-1 and TRBJ1-5; tentatively, D is TRBD1 (6 bases). The CDR3 sequence is 15 residues long. Deletions cut 5 bases from V and 3 bases from J, with 14 bases between. Germline CDR1 is MNHNS and CDR2 is SASEGT. CDR3 sequence: CASSRRQDNNQPQHF. The CDR3 region has the DNA TGTGCCAGCAGTCGCCGACAGGATAACAATCAGCCCCAGCATTTT.

In this sample, this clonotype turned up many times. V is TRBV2 and J is TRBJ2-2; 10 bases are shared with TRBD1. CDR1 and CDR2 from the germline V gene are SNHLY and FYNNEI. V gave up 6 bases and J gave up 4 bases; unmatched junction bases: 5. CDR3 length: 15 residues. As DNA, the CDR3 is TGTGCCAGCAGAACCAGGACAGGGGGCACCGGGGAGCTGTTTTTT. It is translated as CASRTRTGGTGELFF.

This clonotype came up many times. The chain couples TRBV6-1 to TRBJ1-5, with a weak D call TRBD1 (6 bases). Germline V gene lookup returns CDR1 MNHNS and CDR2 SASEGT. The CDR3 contains 12 residues. Trimming removed 6 bases at V and 6 bases at J, with 9 bases between. The CDR3 loop reads CASSTGSQPQHF. The DNA for the CDR3 is TGTGCCAGCAGCACAGGGAGTCAGCCCCAGCATTTT.

This clonotype was recorded at least ten times. The chain links TRBV6-5 to TRBJ2-7, with unresolved D. CDR1 and CDR2 from the germline V gene are MNHEY and SVGAGI. The CDR3 extends over 13 amino acids. V was trimmed by 0 bases and J by 4 bases, leaving 7 bases between them. Here the CDR3 DNA reads TGTGCCAGCAGTTACTCCTACAGTTACGAGCAGTACTTC. Amino acids: CASSYSYSYEQYF.

The rearrangement joins TRBV12-5 to TRBJ2-5; tentative D call: TRBD1 (6 bases). The V end lost 6 bases, the J end lost 4 bases, and 9 bases lay between the germline ends. This CDR3 is built from 12 residues. Germline values: CDR1 LGHNT, CDR2 FRNRAP. The CDR3 loop is CASGWDTETQYF. The CDR3 DNA reads TGTGCTAGTGGCTGGGACACAGAGACCCAGTACTTC. The variable domain in full, completed from reference TRBV12-5 and TRBJ2-5, reads DARVTQTPRHKVTEMGQEVTMRCQPILGHNTVFWYRQTMMQGLELLAYFRNRAPLDDSGMPKDRFSAEMPDATLATLKIQPSEPRDSAVYFCASGWDTETQYFGPGTRLLVL.

A few counts support this clonotype. This rearrangement joins TRBV5-1 to TRBJ2-7; D not resolved. CDR1 is SGHRS, CDR2 YFSETQ, per germline. The V end lost 1 base, the J end lost 5 bases, and 16 bases lay between the germline ends. The CDR3 length is 15 residues. The CDR3 nucleotides read TGCGCCAGCAGCTTGTGGATAGACACTTCCAACGAGCAGTACTTC. It yields the protein CASSLWIDTSNEQYF.

The table lists this clonotype with many counts. The chain recombines TRBV2 with TRBJ2-7; 10 nucleotides line up with TRBD1. V dropped 5 bases and J dropped 10; count of bases not matched to a gene: 8. Germline CDR1 reads SNHLY; CDR2 reads FYNNEI. This CDR3 contains 13 residues. The CDR3 region has the DNA TGTGCCAGCAGTCCGGGACAGGGGATGCCTCAGTACTTC. Translating gives CASSPGQGMPQYF.